This TCR beta chain was identified during a study of shared clonotypes between healthy human individuals. Study at large: The cohort had two women and a few men, ages 18 to 49.

TCRdb's table, derived via immunoSEQ multiplex PCR, lists solely in-frame clones and lacks some. The sample carries 2 million to 2.5 million clones, about 92% recorded once. V was cut by 2 bases and J by 2 bases, with 11 bases left in between. Germline CDR1 and CDR2: KGHSH and LQKENI. The CDR3 sequence is 15 residues long. Sequences were obtained from naive CD4+ T cells from PBMCs. Subset described: CD45RA+ positively selected. The source is a man aged 18 to 30 in good health. Some clones in this sample may be carry-over from other donors' samples. The chain uses TRBV18 and TRBJ2-3, with D unresolved. CDR3 coding DNA: TGTGCCAGCTCACCAGAAGCACCCAACACAGATACGCAGTATTTT. The encoded protein is CASSPEAPNTDTQYF.